The T cell receptor (beta chain) described here comes from a study of cytomegalovirus exposure and HLA in healthy donors. Study-wide results and caveats: A later examination showed that TCR association rates differed by HLA locus, with DRB1 most and HLA-C fewest.

This CDR3 is 16 amino acids long. Germline loops: CDR1 SGHRS, CDR2 YFSETQ. Trimming stripped 4 bases from V and 1 base from J, with 17 bases between. This clone was recorded many times. Its antigen is unknown. The PCR ran on 60 Vbeta and 13 Jbeta primers. In the study's own analysis: Roughly 12 million shared chains were among tens of millions of unique TCR beta chains counted in a later analysis. The table came from immunoSEQ multiplex PCR; TCRdb's copy has only in-frame clones and leaves some out. The V and J calls and clone size are taken from that table; D and trimming were inferred from the DNA. The table lists around 200,000 clones, 84% of them singletons.

Sequencing input: PBMCs. V gene TRBV5-1 combines with J gene TRBJ1-1; no reliable D call. The receptor comes from a girl aged 2-10 years in good health and CMV-seropositive. The CDR3 spells CASSPPVGEKNTEAFF. The CDR3 nucleotides are TGCGCCAGCAGCCCTCCAGTCGGGGAGAAGAACACTGAAGCTTTCTTT.